One sample yielded the 16 T cell receptor beta chains listed below, sequenced in a study of T cell changes during pregnancy in multiple sclerosis. The protocol was immunoSEQ multiplex PCR, while the TCRdb copy is restricted to in-frame clones and leaves out a portion. The data hold approximately 74,000 clones, with 80% to 90% observed a single time. The starting material was peripheral blood, obtained before pregnancy. These receptors were obtained from a female donor with multiple sclerosis, enrolled in a pregnancy study.

The chain uses TRBV7-3 and TRBJ2-7; 8 bases align to TRBD1. V lost 5 bases, J lost 3 bases, and 6 bases stayed unmatched. The germline gives CDR1 SGHTA, CDR2 FQGTGA. This CDR3 has 14 amino acids. The CDR3 region has the DNA TGTGCCAGCAGCCCTCAGACAGGGGACTACGAGCAGTACTTC. Protein sequence: CASSPQTGDYEQYF.

J is TRBJ2-7 and V is TRBV7-2, with 9 bases matching TRBD1. Unmatched junction bases numbered 2, after V lost 3 bases and J lost 5 bases. The germline V gene encodes CDR1 SGHTA and CDR2 FQGNSA. This CDR3 spans 13 amino acids. The CDR3 coding sequence is TGTGCCAGCAGCTTGGACAGGGGTAACGAGCAGTACTTC. Protein: CASSLDRGNEQYF.

The chain carries TRBV19 and TRBJ2-7, with 8 bases matching TRBD1. The germline V gene has CDR1 LNHDA and CDR2 SQIVND (reference sequence). There are 14 residues in the CDR3. J gave up 3 bases and V 3 bases, and 4 bases lay outside the gene matches. The CDR3 region is CASSIATGGYEQYF. DNA of the CDR3: TGTGCCAGTAGTATCGCAACAGGGGGCTACGAGCAGTACTTC.

This rearrangement joins TRBV6-5 to TRBJ1-2; D is possibly TRBD1 (6 bases). The CDR3 runs to 13 residues. V shed 6 bases and J shed 7 bases, with 15 bases lying between them. Germline assignment: CDR1 MNHEY and CDR2 SVGAGI. The DNA for the CDR3 is TGTGCCAGCAGCTCGGGGGGGGGCGGTGGCTACACCTTC. It encodes CASSSGGGGGYTF.

This clone was counted once. The rearrangement uses TRBV7-9 and TRBJ2-7; D is unclear. The V end lost 5 bases, the J end lost 6 bases, and 17 bases lay between the germline ends. This CDR3 has 14 residues. Germline CDR1 SEHNR, CDR2 FQNEAQ (reference sequence). The CDR3 reads CASSLDLRRSEQYF. The CDR3 DNA sequence: TGTGCCAGCAGCCTTGACCTGAGGCGGTCCGAGCAGTACTTC.

This clone has only a few counts. The chain is built from TRBV19 and TRBJ1-1; 10 nucleotides match TRBD1. Looked up from germline, CDR1 is LNHDA and CDR2 is SQIVND (reference sequence). Losses at the gene ends were 4 bases for V and 8 bases for J; bases not matched to a gene: 4. The CDR3 extends over 13 amino acids. This CDR3 reads CASSSPGQGEAFF. Here the CDR3 DNA reads TGTGCCAGTAGTAGCCCGGGACAGGGGGAAGCTTTCTTT.

Only one count was recorded for this clone. J is TRBJ2-1 and V is TRBV27; D is ambiguous. This CDR3 has 15 amino acids. CDR1 and CDR2 from the germline V gene are MNHEY and SMNVEV (reference sequence). The germline V and J ends were trimmed by 0 bases and 0 bases, with 6 bases remaining between them. The CDR3 here is CASSLSHSSYNEQFF. The CDR3, as DNA: TGTGCCAGCAGTTTATCTCACAGCTCCTACAATGAGCAGTTCTTC.

The J gene is TRBJ2-7, the V gene TRBV6-5; D perhaps matches TRBD2 (5 bases). The CDR3 spans 15 residues. Trimming left V 0 bases short and J 2 bases short, with 11 bases between. The germline V gene has CDR1 MNHEY and CDR2 SVGAGI. The CDR3 spells CASSYSRLAPYEQYF. CDR3 in DNA: TGTGCCAGCAGTTACTCACGCCTAGCTCCCTACGAGCAGTACTTC.

The rearrangement uses TRBV15 and TRBJ1-3; 8 nucleotides match TRBD1. The CDR3 runs to 17 residues. Trimming took 1 base from V and 0 from J; bases not matched to a gene: 5. Looked up from germline, CDR1 is LNHNV and CDR2 is YYDKDF (reference sequence). CDR3 sequence (DNA): TGTGCCACCAGCAGAGGGAACACAGGGGGCTCTGGAAACACCATATATTTT. Its translation: CATSRGNTGGSGNTIYF.

The chain employs TRBV7-3 and TRBJ1-1; D possibly corresponds to TRBD1 (6 bases). Deletions cut 4 bases from V and 1 base from J, with 13 bases between. This CDR3 has 15 residues. Germline values: CDR1 SGHTA, CDR2 FQGTGA. In DNA, the CDR3 is TGTGCCAGCAGCTCTCAGGGGACCACGAACACTGAAGCTTTCTTT. It translates to CASSSQGTTNTEAFF.

In DNA form, the CDR3 reads TGTGCCTGGAGCCTAATGGGGGGGACTGAAGCTTTCTTT. Translating it yields CAWSLMGGTEAFF. The chain links TRBV30 to TRBJ1-1; TRBD1 is a possible D gene (5 bases). Germline V CDR1 and CDR2: GTSNPN, SVGIG (reference sequence). The CDR3 length is 13 residues. V lost 3 bases and J lost 5, with 13 bases in between.

The chain links TRBV5-1 to TRBJ2-1; tentatively, D is TRBD2 (6 bases). CDR1 and CDR2 (germline): SGHRS, YFSETQ. This CDR3 region has 17 residues. Trimming removed 0 bases at V and 1 base at J, with 14 bases between. CDR3 sequence reads: CASSLVTSPFSYNEQFF. CDR3 DNA: TGCGCCAGCAGCTTGGTGACTAGTCCCTTTTCCTACAATGAGCAGTTCTTC.

The chain links TRBV7-7 to TRBJ2-7; TRBD2 matches at 12 bases. V gave up 6 bases and J gave up 2 bases; unmatched junction bases: 14. The CDR3 has 18 amino acids. The V gene's germline CDR1 is SSHAT and CDR2 FNYEAQ (reference sequence). Here the CDR3 DNA reads TGTGCCAGCAGACCTTATGGACTAGCGGGACCTAAACCCTACGAGCAGTACTTC. This translates into CASRPYGLAGPKPYEQYF.

The chain carries TRBV25-1 and TRBJ2-5, with 7 bases identical to TRBD2. This CDR3 spans 15 amino acids. The junction had 11 bases not matched to a gene; V was cut back by 5 bases and J by 5 bases. Germline values: CDR1 MGHDK, CDR2 SYGVNS. Here the CDR3 reads CASSPTTSSMETQYF. The CDR3 nucleotides are TGTGCCAGCAGTCCAACGACTAGCTCGATGGAGACCCAGTACTTC.

The rearrangement links TRBV27 to TRBJ1-1, with D maybe TRBD1 (6 bases). CDR3 length: 16 amino acids. Germline V gene sequence: CDR1 MNHEY, CDR2 SMNVEV (reference sequence). V gave up 5 bases and J gave up 3 bases, with 19 bases separating them. Written as DNA, the CDR3 is TGTGCCAGCAGTCCGTTAAAACAGGGTCCGGACACTGAAGCTTTCTTT. Translated, it gives CASSPLKQGPDTEAFF.

The chain combines TRBV30 with TRBJ1-5, with 7 bases lining up with TRBD1. The CDR3 length is 17 residues. Per the germline V gene, CDR1 is GTSNPN and CDR2 is SVGIG (reference sequence). V lost 6 bases and J lost 2; bases outside the gene matches: 16. The CDR3 nucleotides are TGTGCCTGTGCGACAGGACAGGCAACTTGGGGCAATCAGCCCCAGCATTTT. As protein: CACATGQATWGNQPQHF.